Following are 3 T cell receptor beta chains from one sample sequenced in a study of T cells after posttransplantation cyclophosphamide. The repertoire was sequenced with immunoSEQ multiplex PCR; TCRdb's copy has only in-frame clones and lacks some. This sample has thousands of clones; 75% to 90% occur once, and the top ten carry 1.6%. The sample taken for sequencing was memory CD4+ T cells sorted from PBMCs. Receptors originate from a woman aged 60-75 years in good health, CMV-negative, and a related stem cell transplant donor.

The chain uses TRBV28 and TRBJ2-5; the match to TRBD2 covers 11 bases. V lost 2 bases to trimming and J lost 2 bases; unmatched junction nucleotides: 7. CDR3 size: 17 residues. The germline V gene has CDR1 MDHEN and CDR2 SYDVKM. The CDR3 bases are TGTGCCAGCAGTTTAAGAAATAGCGGGAGGGCTCAAGAGACCCAGTACTTC. Translated, it gives CASSLRNSGRAQETQYF.

The chain couples TRBV10-3 to TRBJ2-5; 7 bases map to TRBD2. The germline V gene encodes CDR1 ENHRY and CDR2 SYGVKD. The V gene end was trimmed by 10 bases and the J gene end by 3 bases; junction bases not matched to a gene: 11. This CDR3 spans 14 amino acids. For the CDR3, the DNA is TGTGCCACCGGCGCCTGGGGGGGAGAAGAGACCCAGTACTTC. Amino acids: CATGAWGGEETQYF.

The chain employs TRBV6-5 and TRBJ2-3; D perhaps matches TRBD1 (5 bases). Deletions cut 5 bases from V and 2 bases from J, with 11 bases between. The germline V gene has CDR1 MNHEY and CDR2 SVGAGI. The length of the CDR3 is 14 residues. CDR3 DNA: TGTGCCAGCAGTCAGGGAAGAGCCACAGATACGCAGTATTTT. It specifies CASSQGRATDTQYF.